The rows below give T cell receptor beta chains drawn from one sample of a study of technical replicates of blood from a few donors. TCRdb's table, derived via immunoSEQ multiplex PCR, lists solely in-frame clones and lacks some. The data show 70,000 to 95,000 clones, around 97% seen once. The source material was T cells isolated from PBMCs. The receptor set was obtained from a human donor in good health. The CDR3 runs from the conserved cysteine through the conserved F or W. D genes are given only for firm matches. Clone size is shown for a subset of rows, as once, few, many or a class of expanded clone.

once,TRBV9,.,TRBJ1-2,CASSVDSYGYTF,TGTGCCAGCAGCGTGGACAGCTATGGCTACACCTTC
.,TRBV5-1,TRBD1,TRBJ1-1,CASHLQGEVTEAFF,TGCGCCAGCCACCTCCAGGGGGAAGTAACTGAAGCTTTCTTT
.,TRBV19,.,TRBJ2-1,CASSIWEGVEQFF,TGTGCCAGTAGTATATGGGAAGGGGTTGAGCAGTTCTTC
.,TRBV18,TRBD1,TRBJ2-7,CASSPPVQAGQGPREQYF,TGTGCCAGCTCACCACCGGTTCAAGCGGGACAGGGCCCCAGGGAGCAGTACTTC
.,TRBV19,.,TRBJ1-2,CASEWQGIYGYTF,TGTGCCAGTGAGTGGCAGGGGATCTATGGCTACACCTTC
.,TRBV2,TRBD2,TRBJ2-2,CAASGEGTGELFF,TGTGCAGCCTCGGGGGAGGGTACCGGGGAGCTGTTTTTT
.,TRBV7-6,.,TRBJ1-5,CASSEQAHNQPQHF,TGTGCCAGCAGTGAGCAGGCGCACAATCAGCCCCAGCATTTT
.,TRBV6-1,.,TRBJ1-1,CASSYLEAFF,TGTGCCAGCAGCTACCTTGAAGCTTTCTTT
.,TRBV5-4,TRBD2,TRBJ2-1,CASSGGLAVYNEQFF,TGTGCCAGCAGCGGGGGACTAGCGGTTTACAATGAGCAGTTCTTC
once,TRBV2,.,TRBJ2-3,CASSAGSWADTQYF,TGTGCCAGCAGTGCCGGGAGTTGGGCAGATACGCAGTATTTT
.,TRBV11-2,.,TRBJ2-3,CASSAYSAVSTDTQYF,TGTGCCAGCAGCGCTTATTCGGCGGTGAGCACAGATACGCAGTATTTT
.,TRBV4-1,.,TRBJ1-6,CASSQDSLAPLHF,TGCGCCAGCAGCCAAGACTCTCTCGCACCCCTCCACTTT
.,TRBV28,.,TRBJ2-5,CASSLTPPMGTQYF,TGTGCCAGCAGTTTAACACCCCCAATGGGCACCCAGTACTTC
.,TRBV30,.,TRBJ1-6,CAWSEGFDSPLHF,TGTGCCTGGAGTGAGGGGTTTGACTCACCCCTCCACTTT
.,TRBV10-1,TRBD1,TRBJ2-5,CASSEQGQGKTQYF,TGCGCCAGCAGTGAGCAGGGACAGGGAAAGACCCAGTACTTC
.,TRBV6-5,.,TRBJ2-7,CASSYRGHYEQYF,TGTGCCAGCAGTTACCGCGGCCACTACGAGCAGTACTTC
.,TRBV7-2,.,TRBJ2-1,CASSLFAQSAAYNEQFF,TGTGCCAGCAGCTTATTCGCTCAATCGGCGGCCTACAATGAGCAGTTCTTC
.,TRBV7-8,.,TRBJ2-7,CASSLSPVAYEQYF,TGTGCCAGCAGCCTTAGCCCCGTCGCCTACGAGCAGTACTTC
.,TRBV27,.,TRBJ2-3,CASSLGLPFDTQYF,TGTGCCAGCAGTTTGGGACTTCCTTTCGATACGCAGTATTTT
.,TRBV14,TRBD1,TRBJ2-1,CASSQDSVSRGRWDEQFF,TGTGCCAGCAGCCAAGATTCGGTCTCCAGGGGGCGATGGGATGAGCAGTTCTTC
.,TRBV7-9,.,TRBJ1-6,CASSLGRGGNNSPLHF,TGTGCCAGCAGCTTAGGAAGGGGTGGGAATAATTCACCCCTCCACTTT
.,TRBV4-1,TRBD2,TRBJ2-3,CASSHPLAGVVKDTQYF,TGCGCCAGCAGCCACCCTTTAGCGGGGGTGGTTAAAGATACGCAGTATTTT
.,TRBV6-4,.,TRBJ2-7,CASRLNRYSYEQYF,TGTGCCAGCAGACTGAACAGGTACTCCTACGAGCAGTACTTC
.,TRBV7-9,.,TRBJ2-5,CASSLDVWGTTETQYF,TGTGCCAGCAGCTTAGACGTATGGGGGACAACAGAGACCCAGTACTTC
.,TRBV7-9,.,TRBJ1-1,CASSFSEVEAFF,TGTGCCAGCAGCTTTTCTGAGGTTGAAGCTTTCTTT
.,TRBV6-5,.,TRBJ2-3,CASSETGVMDTQYF,TGTGCCAGCAGTGAAACGGGAGTAATGGATACGCAGTATTTT